The rows below give T cell receptor beta chains drawn from one sample of a study of blood T cell repertoires in COVID-19. The data were produced by immunoSEQ multiplex PCR, yet TCRdb's version contains in-frame clones alone and is incomplete. This table has approximately 83,000 clones, about four fifths appearing once. Material: peripheral blood. The receptors were sampled from a woman older than 75 with acute or convalescent COVID-19. The CDR3 runs from the conserved cysteine through the conserved F or W. Each record gives: D gene, clone size, J gene, V gene, CDR3 protein, CDR3 DNA. The D gene is left open where the match is weak. Rows may omit the clone size; those that give it use once, few, many or a size class.

>TRBD1|-|TRBJ2-1|TRBV6-5
CASSYPGTGNHEQFF
TGTGCCAGCAGTTACCCCGGGACAGGGAATCATGAGCAGTTCTTC
>-|-|TRBJ2-5|TRBV4-3
CASSSTGQETQYF
TGCGCCAGCAGCTCGACTGGTCAAGAGACCCAGTACTTC
>-|-|TRBJ1-2|TRBV3-1/TRBV3-2
CASRGPNYGYTF
TGTGCCAGCAGGGGCCCGAACTATGGCTACACCTTC
>-|-|TRBJ1-2|TRBV28
CASRSPTGLGYTF
TGTGCCAGCAGATCCCCTACAGGGTTAGGCTACACCTTC
>TRBD1|few|TRBJ1-5|TRBV6-1
CASSDQGAQHF
TGTGCCAGCAGTGACCAGGGGGCCCAGCATTTT
>TRBD1|-|TRBJ1-4|TRBV7-6
CASSRQGNPNEKLFF
TGTGCCAGCAGCCGACAGGGGAATCCTAATGAAAAACTGTTTTTT
>TRBD1|-|TRBJ1-1|TRBV5-1
CASSPWTGQKDTEAFF
TGCGCCAGCAGCCCGTGGACAGGGCAGAAGGACACTGAAGCTTTCTTT
>-|-|TRBJ2-6|TRBV20-1
CSASVRVGANVLTF
TGCAGTGCTAGTGTCAGGGTTGGGGCCAACGTCCTGACTTTC
>-|few|TRBJ1-4|TRBV4-2
CASSQATANEKLFF
TGTGCCAGCAGCCAGGCGACAGCTAATGAAAAACTGTTTTTT
>-|-|TRBJ1-1|TRBV6-5
CASSYGLQWATEAFF
TGTGCCAGCAGTTACGGGCTCCAATGGGCCACTGAAGCTTTCTTT